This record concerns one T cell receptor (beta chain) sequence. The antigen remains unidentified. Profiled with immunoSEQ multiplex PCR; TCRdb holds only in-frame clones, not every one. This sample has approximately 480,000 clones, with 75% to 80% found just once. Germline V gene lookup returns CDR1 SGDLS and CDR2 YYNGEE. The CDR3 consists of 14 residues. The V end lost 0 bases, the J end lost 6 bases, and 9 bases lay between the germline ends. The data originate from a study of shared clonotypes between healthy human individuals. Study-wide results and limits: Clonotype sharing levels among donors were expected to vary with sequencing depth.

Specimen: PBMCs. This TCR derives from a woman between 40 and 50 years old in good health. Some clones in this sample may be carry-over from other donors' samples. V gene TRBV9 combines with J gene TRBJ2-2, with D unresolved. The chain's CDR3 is CASSVEGGAGELFF. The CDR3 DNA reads TGTGCCAGCAGCGTAGAGGGTGGGGCCGGGGAGCTGTTTTTT. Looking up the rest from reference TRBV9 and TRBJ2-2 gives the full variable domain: DSGVTQTPKHLITATGQRVTLRCSPRSGDLSVYWYQQSLDQGLQFLIQYYNGEERAKGNILERFSAQQFPDLHSELNLSSLELGDSALYFCASSVEGGAGELFFGEGSRLTVL.